This T cell receptor beta chain originates from a study of T cell therapy after organ transplantation. Study-level background: Two of the ten patients were classed as nonresponders. 20 to 29 weeks after therapy completion, long-term post-therapy blood was collected.

A note on this clone: Its antigen remains unknown.

Germline values: CDR1 LNHDA, CDR2 SQIVND (reference sequence). The CDR3 has 14 residues. Trimming at V came to 5 bases and at J to 5 bases, leaving 4 bases not matched to a gene. Time point reported: 20-29 weeks after completion of therapy. Clones were read by immunoSEQ multiplex PCR, and TCRdb kept only the in-frame ones, dropping some. The table includes about 17,000 clones, over 75% detected once. The V and J genes are TRBV19 and TRBJ1-1, with 11 bases matching TRBD1. The TCR originated in a human patient who had received a solid organ transplant and had CMV disease. The graft donor may be the source of some T cells. Sequenced here: CD8+ T cells from blood, sampled after autologous CMV-specific T cell therapy. CDR3 nucleotides: TGTGCCAGTAGTTTGGGGACAGGGGGAACTGAAGCTTTCTTT. Encoded protein: CASSLGTGGTEAFF.